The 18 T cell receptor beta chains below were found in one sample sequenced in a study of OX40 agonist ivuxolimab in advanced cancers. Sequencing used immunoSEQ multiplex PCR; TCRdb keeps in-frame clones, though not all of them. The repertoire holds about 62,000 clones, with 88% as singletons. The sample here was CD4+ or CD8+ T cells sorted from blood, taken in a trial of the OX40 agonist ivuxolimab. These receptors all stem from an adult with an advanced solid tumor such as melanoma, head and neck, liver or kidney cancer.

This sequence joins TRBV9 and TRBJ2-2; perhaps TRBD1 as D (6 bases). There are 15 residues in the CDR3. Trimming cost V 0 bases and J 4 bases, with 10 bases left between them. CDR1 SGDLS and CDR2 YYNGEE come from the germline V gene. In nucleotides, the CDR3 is TGTGCCAGCAGCGTAGGAAAAGGGGGCACCGGGGAGCTGTTTTTT. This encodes CASSVGKGGTGELFF.

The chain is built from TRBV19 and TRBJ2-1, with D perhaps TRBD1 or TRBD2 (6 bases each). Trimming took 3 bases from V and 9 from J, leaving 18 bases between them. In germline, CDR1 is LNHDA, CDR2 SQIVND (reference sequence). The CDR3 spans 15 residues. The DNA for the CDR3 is TGTGCCAGTAGTATCTCCGGAGGGGGGCTTATTGAGCAGTTCTTC. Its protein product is CASSISGGGLIEQFF.

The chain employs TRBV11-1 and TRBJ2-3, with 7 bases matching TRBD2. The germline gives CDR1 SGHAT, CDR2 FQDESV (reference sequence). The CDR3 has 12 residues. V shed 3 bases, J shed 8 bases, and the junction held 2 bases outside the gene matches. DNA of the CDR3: TGTGCCAGCAGCTTTGGGGAGGGTACGCAGTATTTT. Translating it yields CASSFGEGTQYF.

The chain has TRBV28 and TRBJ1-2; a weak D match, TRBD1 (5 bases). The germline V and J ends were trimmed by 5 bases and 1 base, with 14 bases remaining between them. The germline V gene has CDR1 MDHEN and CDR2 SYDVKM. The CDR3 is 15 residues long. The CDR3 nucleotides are TGTGCCAGCAGTCCGCGGGCGGGGGGTAACTATGGCTACACCTTC. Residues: CASSPRAGGNYGYTF.

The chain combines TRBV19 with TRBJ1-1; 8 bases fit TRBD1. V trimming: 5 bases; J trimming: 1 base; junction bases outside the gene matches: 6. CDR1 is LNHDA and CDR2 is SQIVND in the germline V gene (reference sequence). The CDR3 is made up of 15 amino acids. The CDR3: CASSVMQGANTEAFF. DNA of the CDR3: TGTGCCAGTAGTGTGATGCAGGGGGCGAACACTGAAGCTTTCTTT.

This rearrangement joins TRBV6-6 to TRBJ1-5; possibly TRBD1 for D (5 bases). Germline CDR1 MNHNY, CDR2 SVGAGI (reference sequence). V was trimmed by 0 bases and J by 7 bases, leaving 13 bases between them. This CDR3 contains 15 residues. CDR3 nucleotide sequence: TGTGCCAGCAGTTACTCGGGGGGGGAATGGCAGCCCCAGCATTTT. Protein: CASSYSGGEWQPQHF.

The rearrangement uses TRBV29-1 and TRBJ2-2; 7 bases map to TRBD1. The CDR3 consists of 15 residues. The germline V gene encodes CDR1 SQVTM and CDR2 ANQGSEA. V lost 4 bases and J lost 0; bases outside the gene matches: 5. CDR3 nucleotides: TGCAGCGTTGGGGACAGCATAGCGAACACCGGGGAGCTGTTTTTT. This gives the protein CSVGDSIANTGELFF.

The CDR3 DNA follows: TGTGCCAGCTCACCTCCTGGGGGGGTCTCGAACACCGGGGAGCTGTTTTTT. Translated, it gives CASSPPGGVSNTGELFF. The genes are TRBV18 and TRBJ2-2, with TRBD2 matching over 7 bases. The germline CDR1 and CDR2 sequences are KGHSH and LQKENI. Trimming took 3 bases from V and 0 from J; bases not matched to a gene: 7. The CDR3 totals 17 residues.

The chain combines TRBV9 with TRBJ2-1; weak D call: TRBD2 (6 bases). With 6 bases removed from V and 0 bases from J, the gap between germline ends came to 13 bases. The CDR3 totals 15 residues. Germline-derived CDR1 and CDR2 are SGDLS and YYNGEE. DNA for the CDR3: TGTGCCAGCACCGTGGGGGGTAGCTCCTACAATGAGCAGTTCTTC. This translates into CASTVGGSSYNEQFF.

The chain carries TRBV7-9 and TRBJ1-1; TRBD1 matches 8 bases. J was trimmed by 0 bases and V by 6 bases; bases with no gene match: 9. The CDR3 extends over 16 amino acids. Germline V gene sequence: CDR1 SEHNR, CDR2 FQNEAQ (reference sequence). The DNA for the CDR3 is TGTGCCAGCAGGGAGACAGGGGCGGTAATGAACACTGAAGCTTTCTTT. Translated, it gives CASRETGAVMNTEAFF. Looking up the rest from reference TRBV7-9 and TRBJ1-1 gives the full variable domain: DTGVSQNPRHKITKRGQNVTFRCDPISEHNRLYWYRQTLGQGPEFLTYFQNEAQLEKSRLLSDRFSAERPKGSFSTLEIQRTEQGDSAMYLCASRETGAVMNTEAFFGQGTRLTVV.

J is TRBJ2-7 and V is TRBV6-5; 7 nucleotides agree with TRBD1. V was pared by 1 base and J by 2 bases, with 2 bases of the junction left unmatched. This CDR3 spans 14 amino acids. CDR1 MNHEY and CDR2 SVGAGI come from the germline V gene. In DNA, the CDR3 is TGTGCCAGCAGTTACTTGAGGGGGCCCTACGAGCAGTACTTC. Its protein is CASSYLRGPYEQYF.

In DNA form, the CDR3 reads TGCGCCAGCAGCCAAACAACAGGGGGAACTAATGAAAAACTGTTTTTT. Translation gives CASSQTTGGTNEKLFF. The V gene is TRBV4-3, the J gene TRBJ1-4, with 8 bases identical to TRBD1. Germline V gives CDR1 LGHNA, CDR2 YSLEER. CDR3 size: 16 residues. J gave up 1 base and V 2 bases, and 3 bases lay outside the gene matches.

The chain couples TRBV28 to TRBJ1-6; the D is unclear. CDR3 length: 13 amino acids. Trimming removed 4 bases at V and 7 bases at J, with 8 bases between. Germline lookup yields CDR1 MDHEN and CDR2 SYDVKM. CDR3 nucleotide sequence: TGTGCCAGCAGTTCCCTAACAAATTCACCCCTCCACTTT. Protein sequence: CASSSLTNSPLHF.

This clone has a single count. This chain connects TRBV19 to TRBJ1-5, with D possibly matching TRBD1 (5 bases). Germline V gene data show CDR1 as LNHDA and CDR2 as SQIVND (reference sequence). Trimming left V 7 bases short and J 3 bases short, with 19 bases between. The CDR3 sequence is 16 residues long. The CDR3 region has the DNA TGTGCCAGTACCAACTCTCTACGGGGCGACAATCAGCCCCAGCATTTT. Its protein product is CASTNSLRGDNQPQHF.

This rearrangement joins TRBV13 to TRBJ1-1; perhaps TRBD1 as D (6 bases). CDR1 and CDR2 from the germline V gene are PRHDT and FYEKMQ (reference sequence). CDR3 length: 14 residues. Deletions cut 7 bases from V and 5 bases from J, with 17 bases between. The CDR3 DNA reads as TGTGCCAGCATCCCTACAGGGCGTACGACTGAAGCTTTCTTT. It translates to CASIPTGRTTEAFF.

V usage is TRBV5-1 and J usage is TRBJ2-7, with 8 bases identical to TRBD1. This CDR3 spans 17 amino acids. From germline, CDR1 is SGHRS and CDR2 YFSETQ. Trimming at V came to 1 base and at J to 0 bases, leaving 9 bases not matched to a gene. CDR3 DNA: TGCGCCAGCAGCTTGACCCCCACACAGGGGGTCTCCTACGAGCAGTACTTC. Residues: CASSLTPTQGVSYEQYF.

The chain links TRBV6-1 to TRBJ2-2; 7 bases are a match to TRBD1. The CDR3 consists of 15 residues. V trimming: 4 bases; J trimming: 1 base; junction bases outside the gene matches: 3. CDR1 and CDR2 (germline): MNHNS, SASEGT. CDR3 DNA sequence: TGTGCCAGCAGTGCTAGACAGGGGAACACCGGGGAGCTGTTTTTT. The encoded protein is CASSARQGNTGELFF.

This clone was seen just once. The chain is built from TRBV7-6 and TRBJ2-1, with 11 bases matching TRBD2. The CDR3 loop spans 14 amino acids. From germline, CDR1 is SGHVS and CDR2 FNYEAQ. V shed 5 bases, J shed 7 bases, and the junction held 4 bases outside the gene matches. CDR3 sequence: CASSGGLAENEQFF. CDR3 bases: TGTGCCAGCAGCGGGGGACTAGCGGAGAATGAGCAGTTCTTC.